The 29 T cell receptor beta chains listed next were all sequenced from one sample in a study of CD8 T cells in ankylosing spondylitis. TCRdb passed the 5' RACE reads through MiXCR, listing each CDR3 protein once. The sample has approximately 140,000 distinct CDR3 sequences, more than 7% seen once. The sequencing input was synovial fluid, either unsorted or a sorted T cell fraction (not recorded which). All receptors derive from a male donor with ankylosing spondylitis.

The sample holds many counts of this clonotype. This chain links TRBV6-1 with TRBJ1-5, with 8 bases that match TRBD1. CDR1 and CDR2 from the germline V gene are MNHNS and SASEGT. This CDR3 spans 15 amino acids. V was pared by 4 bases and J by 0 bases, with 2 bases of the junction left unmatched. In nucleotides, the CDR3 is TGTGCCAGCAGTGGGACAGGGAGTAGCAATCAGCCCCAGCATTTT. This sequence encodes CASSGTGSSNQPQHF.

Ten or more counts support this clonotype. This chain connects TRBV29-1 to TRBJ2-2; D remains unclear. The germline V gene has CDR1 SQVTM and CDR2 ANQGSEA. Trimming cost V 4 bases and J 2 bases, with 8 bases left between them. This CDR3 comprises 13 residues. CDR3: CSVGRGNTGELFF. In nucleotides, the CDR3 is TGCAGCGTTGGTCGAGGCAACACCGGGGAGCTGTTTTTT.

The CDR3: CASRGDRGITGELFF. CDR3 nucleotide sequence: TGTGCCAGCAGGGGAGACCGGGGAATCACCGGGGAGCTGTTTTTT. The chain joins TRBV6-7 to TRBJ2-2, with D perhaps TRBD2 (5 bases). TRBV6-7 is recorded as an ORF, its role being uncertain. The CDR3 spans 15 residues. Trimming removed 6 bases from V and 4 bases from J, with 15 bases in between.

This clonotype was detected many times. The chain combines TRBV7-6 with TRBJ2-2, with 9 bases aligning to TRBD2. Germline CDR1 and CDR2: SGHVS and FNYEAQ. The CDR3 is 17 residues long. After removal of 3 bases from V and 3 bases from J, the junction contained 8 bases not matched to a gene. CDR3 amino acids: CASSFLAGGPDTGELFF. CDR3 bases: TGTGCCAGCAGCTTCTTGGCGGGAGGGCCTGACACCGGGGAGCTGTTTTTT. Full variable domain (remainder filled in from reference TRBV7-6 and TRBJ2-2): GAGVSQSPRYKVTKRGQDVALRCDPISGHVSLYWYRQALGQGPEFLTYFNYEAQQDKSGLPNDRFSAERPEGSISTLTIQRTEQRDSAMYRCASSFLAGGPDTGELFFGEGSRLTVL.

This clonotype was seen repeatedly, ten times or more. This chain links TRBV5-6 with TRBJ1-1, with D perhaps TRBD1 (5 bases). CDR1 and CDR2 from the germline V gene are SGHDT and YYEEEE. Trimming took off 4 bases at V and 3 bases at J, with 16 bases between the two ends. The CDR3 consists of 15 residues. The CDR3 region has the DNA TGTGCCAGCAGCCGTCAGCATGGGGGGTACACTGAAGCTTTCTTT. It yields the protein CASSRQHGGYTEAFF.

A note on this clonotype: Since a much larger clone is just one base distant, this may be a read error. The genes are TRBV12-3 or TRBV12-4 and TRBJ1-1; D is ambiguous. V was pared by 3 bases and J by 6 bases, with 26 bases between. This CDR3 has 18 residues. CDR3 loop: CASSFLQRTKGLKAEAFF. The CDR3 DNA is TGTGCCAGCAGTTTCTTGCAACGGACCAAGGGTTTGAAGGCTGAAGCTTTCTTT.

This clonotype occurred many times. V gene TRBV29-1 combines with J gene TRBJ1-2; D is possibly TRBD1 (6 bases). CDR1 and CDR2 from the germline V gene are SQVTM and ANQGSEA. The CDR3 has 13 residues. V gave up 6 bases and J gave up 5 bases, with 16 bases separating them. The CDR3 protein is CSVMGGLEYGYTF. For the CDR3, the DNA is TGCAGCGTAATGGGGGGGCTGGAGTATGGCTACACCTTC. Full variable domain (outside the CDR3, taken from reference TRBV29-1 and TRBJ1-2): SAVISQKPSRDICQRGTSLTIQCQVDSQVTMMFWYRQQPGQSLTLIATANQGSEATYESGFVIDKFPISRPNLTFSTLTVSNMSPEDSSIYLCSVMGGLEYGYTFGSGTRLTVV.

This chain uses TRBV7-3 with TRBJ2-5, with 7 bases matching TRBD2. V gave up 5 bases and J gave up 0 bases; unmatched junction bases: 0. CDR3 size: 13 residues. The germline CDR1 and CDR2 sequences are SGHTA and FQGTGA. CDR3 bases: TGTGCCAGCAGCCGGGGGGACCAAGAGACCCAGTACTTC. This codes for CASSRGDQETQYF.

This clonotype was detected many times. This chain links TRBV20-1 with TRBJ2-2; D ambiguous. The V and J ends lost 2 bases and 1 base respectively, with 8 bases between them. Germline V CDR1 and CDR2: DFQATT, SNEGSKA (reference sequence). The CDR3 is 14 residues long. CDR3 coding DNA: TGCAGTGCTAGAAAAAACGGGAACACCGGGGAGCTGTTTTTT. The encoded protein is CSARKNGNTGELFF.

As to this clonotype: The junction does not match germline at one end; this may be a read error. This chain joins TRBV5-1 and TRBJ2-5; no clear D. Germline-derived CDR1 and CDR2 are SGHRS and YFSETQ. The CDR3 covers 12 residues. CDR3 in amino acids: CASSQYQETQHF. CDR3 coding DNA: TGCGCCAGCAGCCAGTACCAAGAGACCCAGCACTTC.

V usage is TRBV7-8 and J usage is TRBJ2-1; D tentatively fits TRBD1 or TRBD2 (5 bases each). This CDR3 is built from 14 residues. Per germline, CDR1 SGHVS and CDR2 FQNEAQ. Between the trimmed V and J ends, which lost 3 bases and 8 bases, there was a span of 14 bases. The CDR3 DNA follows: TGTGCCAGCAGCTTGGGGGATGGACTCGATGAGCAGTTCTTC. Translation: CASSLGDGLDEQFF.

This clonotype came up many times. The rearrangement links TRBV20-1 to TRBJ2-3; 11 bases fit TRBD2. In germline, CDR1 is DFQATT, CDR2 SNEGSKA (reference sequence). J gave up 4 bases and V 1 base, and 4 bases lay outside the gene matches. The CDR3 loop spans 15 amino acids. DNA for the CDR3: TGCAGTGCTAGAGTAGCGGGAGGGGGAGCAGATACGCAGTATTTT. Protein product: CSARVAGGGADTQYF.

The rearrangement links TRBV5-4 to TRBJ2-3, with TRBD2 matching 12 bases. Germline CDR1 SGHNT, CDR2 YYREEE (reference sequence). The CDR3 has 17 residues. The V and J ends lost 4 bases and 0 bases, in that order; junction bases with no gene match: 6. CDR3: CASSPGLAGSSTDTQYF. The CDR3 coding sequence is TGTGCCAGCAGCCCAGGACTAGCGGGGTCTAGCACAGATACGCAGTATTTT.

This clonotype has ten or more counts. V is TRBV7-2 and J is TRBJ2-7; no reliable D call. The CDR3 spans 14 residues. Trimming cost V 5 bases and J 0 bases, with 11 bases left between them. Germline lookup yields CDR1 SGHTA and CDR2 FQGNSA. CDR3 bases: TGTGCCAGCAGCGTCCTGCCTACCTCCTACGAGCAGTACTTC. Translated, it gives CASSVLPTSYEQYF. Together with reference TRBV7-2 and TRBJ2-7, the CDR3 gives the full variable domain: GAGVSQSPSNKVTEKGKDVELRCDPISGHTALYWYRQSLGQGLEFLIYFQGNSAPDKSGLPSDRFSAERTGGSVSTLTIQRTQQEDSAVYLCASSVLPTSYEQYFGPGTRLTVT.

This chain connects TRBV2 to TRBJ1-3; a possible D gene is TRBD1 (5 bases). Germline lookup yields CDR1 SNHLY and CDR2 FYNNEI. This CDR3 has 14 amino acids. Deletions cut 6 bases from V and 2 bases from J, with 11 bases between. CDR3 sequence (DNA): TGTGCCAGCAGCGAACAGGAGACTGGAAACACCATATATTTT. It codes for CASSEQETGNTIYF. Supplemented by reference TRBV2 and TRBJ1-3, the full variable domain reads EPEVTQTPSHQVTQMGQEVILRCVPISNHLYFYWYRQILGQKVEFLVSFYNNEISEKSEIFDDQFSVERPDGSNFTLKIRSTKLEDSAMYFCASSEQETGNTIYFGEGSWLTVV.

This clonotype was seen repeatedly, ten times or more. The chain has TRBV29-1 and TRBJ2-2; D might be TRBD1 or TRBD2, each matching 5 bases. This CDR3 comprises 12 residues. The germline V and J ends were trimmed by 6 bases and 1 base, with 6 bases remaining between them. Per the germline V gene, CDR1 is SQVTM and CDR2 is ANQGSEA. The CDR3 DNA sequence: TGCAGCGTGGGGGTGAACACCGGGGAGCTGTTTTTT. Amino acids: CSVGVNTGELFF.

The chain uses TRBV4-3 and TRBJ2-5, with D tentatively TRBD1 (6 bases). Germline loops: CDR1 LGHNA, CDR2 YSLEER. The CDR3 covers 14 residues. V lost 0 bases, J lost 7 bases, and 12 bases lay in between. Written as DNA, the CDR3 is TGCGCCAGCAGCCAAGAGATCCTAGGGGGGACCCAGTACTTC. This encodes CASSQEILGGTQYF.

This clonotype has a count of ten or more. The chain is built from TRBV5-4 and TRBJ2-3; D gene uncertain. This CDR3 is built from 12 residues. Trimming removed 3 bases at V and 2 bases at J, with 4 bases between. Per germline, CDR1 SGHNT and CDR2 YYREEE (reference sequence). The CDR3 loop reads CASSSPTDTQYF. Written as DNA, the CDR3 is TGTGCCAGCAGCTCACCCACAGATACGCAGTATTTT.

This clonotype was seen repeatedly, ten times or more. V usage is TRBV12-3 or TRBV12-4 and J usage is TRBJ2-1; D call uncertain. V lost 2 bases and J 7 bases, leaving 12 bases between the germline ends. The CDR3 runs 14 residues. CDR3 sequence: CASSLTRQANEQFF. Written as DNA, the CDR3 is TGTGCCAGCAGTTTAACGCGGCAGGCAAATGAGCAGTTCTTC.

About this clonotype: A single base separates this from a much larger clone, so it may be a read error. The gene calls are TRBV6-1 and TRBJ2-7; D perhaps matches TRBD1 (6 bases). There are 13 residues in the CDR3. Germline values: CDR1 MNHNS, CDR2 SASEGT. Between the trimmed V and J ends, which lost 11 bases and 3 bases, there was a span of 17 bases. This CDR3 reads CASRTADNYEQYF. In nucleotides, the CDR3 is TGTGCCTCCAGGACAGCGGATAACTACGAGCAGTACTTC.

V and J are TRBV10-3 and TRBJ2-3; D gene ambiguous. Germline CDR1 ENHRY, CDR2 SYGVKD. Trimming removed 8 bases from V and 3 bases from J, with 12 bases in between. This CDR3 has 13 residues. CDR3 nucleotide sequence: TGTGCCATCTCTGGGGTTGGGACAGATACGCAGTATTTT. Residues: CAISGVGTDTQYF.

This clonotype was observed many times. The rearrangement uses TRBV6-1 and TRBJ1-1; TRBD1 might be the D (5 bases). Looked up from germline, CDR1 is MNHNS and CDR2 is SASEGT. The CDR3 consists of 15 residues. V was clipped by 8 bases and J by 0 bases, with 16 bases between them. The CDR3 sequence: CASRLRVLVNTEAFF. CDR3 bases: TGTGCCAGCCGTCTCAGGGTTTTGGTGAACACTGAAGCTTTCTTT.

This clonotype showed up many times. V and J are TRBV15 and TRBJ2-7; D may be TRBD1 (5 bases). Per germline, CDR1 LNHNV and CDR2 YYDKDF (reference sequence). The V and J ends lost 3 bases and 1 base respectively, with 7 bases between them. CDR3 length: 13 residues. CDR3 coding DNA: TGTGCCACCAGCAGTCCAGGGTCCTACGAGCAGTACTTC. Encoded protein: CATSSPGSYEQYF. The whole variable domain, filled in from reference TRBV15 and TRBJ2-7, reads DAMVIQNPRYQVTQFGKPVTLSCSQTLNHNVMYWYQQKSSQAPKLLFHYYDKDFNNEADTPDNFQSRRPNTSFCFLDIRSPGLGDTAMYLCATSSPGSYEQYFGPGTRLTVT.

The chain joins TRBV9 to TRBJ2-3; no clear D gene. The V end was cut by 0 bases, the J end by 3 bases, with 5 bases between. CDR3 size: 13 residues. Germline V gene sequence: CDR1 SGDLS, CDR2 YYNGEE. This CDR3 reads CASSVERTDTQYF. For the CDR3, the DNA is TGTGCCAGCAGCGTAGAACGGACAGATACGCAGTATTTT.

Many counts were recorded for this clonotype. The rearrangement joins TRBV9 to TRBJ1-1; TRBD1 agrees at 7 bases. Looked up from germline, CDR1 is SGDLS and CDR2 is YYNGEE. The CDR3 sequence is 14 residues long. Trimming removed 0 bases from V and 9 bases from J; junction bases left unmatched: 8. The CDR3: CASSVAGAGGQAFF. The CDR3 region has the DNA TGTGCCAGCAGCGTAGCGGGGGCAGGGGGACAAGCTTTCTTT. Full variable domain (remainder filled in from reference TRBV9 and TRBJ1-1): DSGVTQTPKHLITATGQRVTLRCSPRSGDLSVYWYQQSLDQGLQFLIQYYNGEERAKGNILERFSAQQFPDLHSELNLSSLELGDSALYFCASSVAGAGGQAFFGQGTRLTVV.

This clonotype occurred a few times. The chain links TRBV28 to TRBJ2-5; TRBD2 might be the D (5 bases). The germline V gene encodes CDR1 MDHEN and CDR2 SYDVKM. The CDR3 covers 13 residues. Trimming stripped 1 base from V and 6 bases from J, with 9 bases between. The CDR3 coding sequence is TGTGCCAGCAGTTTATCCGGGGATCAGACCCAGTACTTC. Translated: CASSLSGDQTQYF.

This clonotype was seen only a few times. The rearrangement links TRBV29-1 to TRBJ1-2, with a weak D call TRBD1 (6 bases). CDR1 and CDR2 (germline): SQVTM, ANQGSEA. V lost 4 bases and J 1 base, leaving 7 bases between the germline ends. CDR3 length: 12 amino acids. The CDR3: CSVVDSNYGYTF. The CDR3 region has the DNA TGCAGCGTTGTGGACAGTAACTATGGCTACACCTTC. The whole variable domain, remainder taken from reference TRBV29-1 and TRBJ1-2, is SAVISQKPSRDICQRGTSLTIQCQVDSQVTMMFWYRQQPGQSLTLIATANQGSEATYESGFVIDKFPISRPNLTFSTLTVSNMSPEDSSIYLCSVVDSNYGYTFGSGTRLTVV.

Of note for this clonotype: A read error may produce the germline difference seen at one junction end. The chain combines TRBV11-2 with TRBJ2-5; no clear D gene. CDR3 length equals 13 residues. Germline V gives CDR1 SGHAT, CDR2 FQNNGV. The CDR3 DNA reads TGTTCCAGCAGCTTAGGGCAGAGGGAGACCCAGTACTTC. This sequence encodes CSSSLGQRETQYF.

This clonotype was seen a few times. This chain uses TRBV27 with TRBJ2-3; 8 bases are shared with TRBD2. V lost 7 bases and J lost 9; bases outside the gene matches: 12. The CDR3 runs 14 residues. From germline, CDR1 is MNHEY and CDR2 SMNVEV (reference sequence). CDR3 nucleotides: TGTGCCAGCAAGGGACTAGGGGAGACGGGGACGCAGTATTTT. Its translation is CASKGLGETGTQYF.